Listed here are 24 T cell receptor beta chains from one sample, sequenced in a study of early T cells in non-severe SARS-CoV-2 infection. Each CDR3 protein gets one entry after TCRdb re-called the 5' RACE reads with MiXCR. The table lists 75,000 to 80,000 distinct CDR3 sequences, 8.5% to 10% of them singletons, with about 4.6% in the top ten. Sequenced sample: whole blood. These receptors all stem from an adult who was a healthcare worker with PCR-confirmed SARS-CoV-2 infection or an uninfected control (not recorded which).

This clonotype was observed a handful of times. Here the CDR3 reads CASSLYRGNQPQHF. The CDR3 DNA is TGTGCCAGCAGTCTTTACAGGGGTAATCAGCCCCAGCATTTT. The rearrangement links TRBV27 to TRBJ1-5; 7 bases line up with TRBD1. Trimming cost V 5 bases and J 4 bases; bases outside gene matches: 5. The CDR3 runs to 14 residues. CDR1 is MNHEY, CDR2 SMNVEV, per germline (reference sequence).

This clonotype was detected ten times or more. The J gene is TRBJ2-5, the V gene TRBV20-1; 8 bases line up with TRBD1. Germline lookup yields CDR1 DFQATT and CDR2 SNEGSKA (reference sequence). Unmatched junction bases numbered 6, after V lost 8 bases and J lost 7 bases. The length of the CDR3 is 11 residues. CDR3 in DNA: TGCAGTACCACAGGGGGACGGACCCAGTACTTC. Protein sequence: CSTTGGRTQYF.

This clonotype was picked up a small number of times. The chain is built from TRBV19 and TRBJ2-5; 9 bases map to TRBD1. Germline loops: CDR1 LNHDA, CDR2 SQIVND (reference sequence). Trimming removed 7 bases from V and 6 bases from J; junction bases left unmatched: 12. The CDR3 has 15 residues. CDR3 in amino acids: CASTAWTGVGQTQYF. CDR3 in DNA: TGTGCCAGTACCGCTTGGACAGGGGTCGGACAGACCCAGTACTTC.

The genes are TRBV12-3 or TRBV12-4 and TRBJ1-2; D perhaps matches TRBD1 (5 bases). The CDR3 runs 14 residues. Trimming left V 5 bases short and J 0 bases short, with 10 bases between. The CDR3 sequence is CASSHRQTNYGYTF. For the CDR3, the DNA is TGTGCCAGCAGTCACCGACAGACTAACTATGGCTACACCTTC.

Only a few counts were recorded for this clonotype. This chain uses TRBV20-1 with TRBJ1-1; no reliable D call. The germline gives CDR1 DFQATT, CDR2 SNEGSKA (reference sequence). This CDR3 spans 15 amino acids. Trimming cost V 3 bases and J 0 bases, with 14 bases left between them. The CDR3 DNA is TGCAGTGCTAGTCGGAGGGATTCGATGAACACTGAAGCTTTCTTT. Translating it yields CSASRRDSMNTEAFF.

V is TRBV7-9 and J is TRBJ1-1, with 11 bases fitting TRBD1. This CDR3 spans 18 amino acids. The ends lost 4 bases at V and 5 bases at J; junction bases unmatched: 15. Germline values: CDR1 SEHNR, CDR2 FQNEAQ (reference sequence). The CDR3 loop is CASSSSHLGTGGRTEAFF. Written as DNA, the CDR3 is TGTGCCAGCAGCTCATCCCACCTAGGGACAGGGGGTCGAACTGAAGCTTTCTTT.

The V and J genes are TRBV7-3 and TRBJ1-6; a possible D gene is TRBD1 (6 bases). CDR3 size: 17 residues. V was pared by 8 bases and J by 0 bases, with 17 bases between. Germline V gene sequence: CDR1 SGHTA, CDR2 FQGTGA. CDR3 bases: TGTGCCAGCCTTTCCAGGGGATATAGCTCCTATAATTCACCCCTCCACTTT. Protein: CASLSRGYSSYNSPLHF.

This clonotype was counted ten times or more. This rearrangement joins TRBV27 to TRBJ2-1; 9 bases match TRBD1. The J segment lost 8 bases and the V segment lost 6 bases, leaving 5 bases of the junction unmatched. This CDR3 has 13 amino acids. Germline CDR1 and CDR2: MNHEY and SMNVEV (reference sequence). The CDR3: CASSLGQGYEQFF. CDR3 in DNA: TGTGCCAGCAGCCTGGGACAGGGCTATGAGCAGTTCTTC.

A word on this clonotype: A clone one base away is much larger, so this may be a read error. V and J are TRBV28 and TRBJ2-7; 7 bases agree with TRBD2. Germline V gene sequence: CDR1 MDHEN, CDR2 SYDVKM. The CDR3 is 18 residues long. The CDR3 sequence is CACSPRGRAHTDTYEQYF. In DNA form, the CDR3 reads TGTGCCTGCAGCCCTCGGGGGAGGGCCCACACAGATACCTACGAGCAGTACTTC. The variable domain in full, with the rest retrieved from reference TRBV28 and TRBJ2-7, is DVKVTQSSRYLVKRTGEKVFLECVQDMDHENMFWYRQDPGLGLRLIYFSYDVKMKEKGDIPEGYSVSREKKERFSLILESASTNQTSMYLCACSPRGRAHTDTYEQYFGPGTRLTVT.

The chain couples TRBV28 to TRBJ2-7; D not certain. Trimming cost V 3 bases and J 2 bases, with 8 bases left between them. The CDR3 is made up of 13 amino acids. Germline assignment: CDR1 MDHEN and CDR2 SYDVKM. The CDR3 bases are TGTGCCAGCAGTTTCCCCAGAACCTACGAGCAGTACTTC. Translating gives CASSFPRTYEQYF.

This clonotype has just a few counts. The V and J genes are TRBV5-1 and TRBJ2-3; D may be TRBD2 (5 bases). Looked up from germline, CDR1 is SGHRS and CDR2 is YFSETQ. The V end was cut by 5 bases, the J end by 1 base, with 17 bases between. The CDR3 consists of 16 residues. The CDR3 coding sequence is TGCGCCAGCAGTGGGGATCTGAGGGCCCGCACAGATACGCAGTATTTT. This translates into CASSGDLRARTDTQYF.

The rearrangement joins TRBV11-2 to TRBJ1-2; D is ambiguous. Germline lookup yields CDR1 SGHAT and CDR2 FQNNGV. The length of the CDR3 is 14 residues. V was clipped by 0 bases and J by 4 bases, with 9 bases between them. The CDR3 sequence: CASSLDTVIYGYTF. DNA for the CDR3: TGTGCCAGCAGCTTAGACACGGTTATCTATGGCTACACCTTC.

This clonotype has a count of ten or more. The V and J genes are TRBV11-2 and TRBJ2-6, with 7 bases aligning to TRBD1. Per germline, CDR1 SGHAT and CDR2 FQNNGV. After removal of 1 base from V and 0 bases from J, the junction contained 6 bases not matched to a gene. The CDR3 has 18 residues. As DNA, the CDR3 is TGTGCCAGCAGCTTAGCTCGAGCAGGGGGCTCTGGGGCCAACGTCCTGACTTTC. Translated: CASSLARAGGSGANVLTF.

Concerning this clonotype itself: Sequence at one end of the junction differs from germline and may be a read error. The V gene is TRBV7-6, the J gene TRBJ2-7; D may be TRBD1 (5 bases). The CDR3 runs 12 residues. The germline CDR1 and CDR2 sequences are SGHVS and FNYEAQ. The DNA for the CDR3 is TGTGTCAGCAGCCTGACAGACAACGAGCAGTACTTC. Translating gives CVSSLTDNEQYF. The complete variable domain, with remaining parts taken from reference TRBV7-6 and TRBJ2-7, reads GAGVSQSPRYKVTKRGQDVALRCDPISGHVSLYWYRQALGQGPEFLTYFNYEAQQDKSGLPNDRFSAERPEGSISTLTIQRTEQRDSAMYRCVSSLTDNEQYFGPGTRLTVT.

The chain carries TRBV19 and TRBJ2-7; D perhaps matches TRBD1 (6 bases). The CDR3 is 14 residues long. Germline V gives CDR1 LNHDA, CDR2 SQIVND (reference sequence). V lost 1 base and J 2 bases, leaving 9 bases between the germline ends. For the CDR3, the DNA is TGTGCCAGTAGTATAGGCACAGGGCCCTACGAGCAGTACTTC. Its translation is CASSIGTGPYEQYF.

This clonotype has more than one count but fewer than ten. This chain uses TRBV28 with TRBJ2-1; TRBD1 matches at 7 bases. The CDR3 is 17 amino acids. Germline assignment: CDR1 MDHEN and CDR2 SYDVKM. V gave up 8 bases and J gave up 2 bases; unmatched junction bases: 15. The CDR3 DNA reads as TGTGCCAGCCCACCTTCCGGGACAGAATTAACCTACAATGAGCAGTTCTTC. Its translation is CASPPSGTELTYNEQFF.

The gene calls are TRBV6-6 and TRBJ2-2; D possibly uses TRBD1 or TRBD2 (5 bases each). The length of the CDR3 is 15 residues. The V end was cut by 7 bases, the J end by 5 bases, with 17 bases between. The germline V gene encodes CDR1 MNHNY and CDR2 SVGAGI (reference sequence). CDR3 sequence (DNA): TGTGCCAGCAATCCGACAGTGAGGGGAACCGGGGAGCTGTTTTTT. Translating gives CASNPTVRGTGELFF.

This clonotype came up many times. This chain joins TRBV30 and TRBJ2-6; D is perhaps TRBD2 (6 bases). V was cut by 1 base and J by 3 bases, with 13 bases left in between. The CDR3 length is 16 residues. In germline, CDR1 is GTSNPN, CDR2 SVGIG (reference sequence). The CDR3 is CAWSGDPGVGANVLTF. The CDR3 region has the DNA TGTGCCTGGAGTGGGGACCCGGGGGTTGGGGCCAACGTCCTGACTTTC.

In this sample, this clonotype turned up many times. This sequence joins TRBV7-8 and TRBJ1-5, with D perhaps TRBD1 (5 bases). The CDR3 has 16 amino acids. V lost 5 bases and J lost 0, with 14 bases in between. Germline CDR1 and CDR2: SGHVS and FQNEAQ. CDR3 sequence (DNA): TGTGCCAGCAGCAAACAGACAGAATATAGCAATCAGCCCCAGCATTTT. Residues: CASSKQTEYSNQPQHF.

At least ten counts were recorded for this clonotype. The chain links TRBV11-2 to TRBJ2-3, with 9 bases fitting TRBD2. Looked up from germline, CDR1 is SGHAT and CDR2 is FQNNGV. The CDR3 sequence is 17 residues long. V was clipped by 2 bases and J by 10 bases; unmatched bases: 16. CDR3 residues: CASSLILAGYLPVAQYF. The CDR3, as DNA: TGTGCCAGCAGCTTAATTCTAGCGGGATATCTCCCCGTGGCGCAGTATTTT.

This clonotype was counted a few times. In DNA form, the CDR3 reads TGTGCCAGCAGTGAAGCGAGCCTAGCGGGCACAAACATTCAGTACTTC. It codes for CASSEASLAGTNIQYF. The chain combines TRBV6-1 with TRBJ2-4; the match to TRBD2 covers 8 bases. The V segment lost 0 bases and the J segment 6 bases; nucleotides outside the gene matches: 7. This CDR3 is built from 16 residues. Germline V gene sequence: CDR1 MNHNS, CDR2 SASEGT.

This rearrangement joins TRBV12-3 or TRBV12-4 to TRBJ2-3, with D tentatively TRBD1 (5 bases). V was pared by 5 bases and J by 5 bases, with 14 bases between. CDR3 size: 14 residues. The CDR3 coding sequence is TGTGCCAGCAGTCAGGACACAACGGGAGATACGCAGTATTTT. It encodes CASSQDTTGDTQYF.

This clonotype showed up many times. The chain links TRBV7-2 to TRBJ1-5; TRBD1 might be the D (6 bases). Trimming removed 3 bases from V and 4 bases from J, with 13 bases in between. The CDR3 runs 15 residues. The germline CDR1 and CDR2 sequences are SGHTA and FQGNSA. The CDR3 is CASSLNPGANQPQHF. The DNA for the CDR3 is TGTGCCAGCAGCTTGAACCCAGGGGCAAATCAGCCCCAGCATTTT.

The rearrangement uses TRBV4-2 and TRBJ1-2; D remains ambiguous. This CDR3 region has 15 residues. The ends were cut back, 0 bases at V and 0 bases at J, with 8 bases in the middle. Germline lookup yields CDR1 LGHNA and CDR2 YNFKEQ. The CDR3 coding sequence is TGTGCCAGCAGCCAAGATATGGGGTCTAACTATGGCTACACCTTC. As protein: CASSQDMGSNYGYTF.